This T cell receptor beta chain is from a study of blood T cell repertoires in COVID-19. Assay: immunoSEQ multiplex PCR; the TCRdb copy retains only in-frame clones and omits some. The repertoire includes tens of thousands of clones, 82% of them detected once, and about 15% sits in the top ten. Germline CDR1 LNHDA, CDR2 SQIVND (reference sequence). The CDR3 loop spans 15 amino acids. After removal of 3 bases from V and 6 bases from J, the junction contained 10 bases not matched to a gene. The sequencing sample was made of peripheral blood. The TCR originated in an elderly man with active COVID-19. The chain employs TRBV19 and TRBJ1-1, with 7 bases fitting TRBD1. This CDR3 is CASSIKTGRFAEAFF. CDR3 sequence (DNA): TGTGCCAGTAGTATCAAGACAGGGAGGTTCGCTGAAGCTTTCTTT.